A selection of T cell receptor beta chains follows, all from one sample in a study of T cells after yellow fever vaccination. TCRdb itself ran the 5' RACE reads through MiXCR, one entry per CDR3 protein. Of about 330,000 distinct CDR3 sequences detected, about 4% appear once; the ten largest clones hold roughly 24%. Source: PBMCs, taken 5 days after the yellow fever booster vaccination. Every receptor here comes from a man between 18 and 35 years old who received the YFV17D yellow fever vaccine. CDR3s include the opening cysteine and the closing phenylalanine or tryptophan. Each record gives: V gene, CDR3 length, J gene, D gene, clone size, CDR3 protein, CDR3 DNA. The D gene is left open where the match is weak. Not every row has a clone size; where given, it reads once, few, many or a size class.

>TRBV4-1|14|TRBJ2-3|-|few
CASSQEGSQIMQYF
TGCGCCAGCAGCCAAGAGGGGTCCCAGATTATGCAGTATTTT
>TRBV10-3|16|TRBJ2-3|-|-
CAISGVEGPSTDTQYF
TGTGCCATCAGTGGAGTGGAGGGACCAAGCACAGATACGCAGTATTTT
>TRBV29-1|13|TRBJ2-2|TRBD2|few
CSVASGGAGELFF
TGCAGCGTTGCCAGCGGGGGGGCCGGGGAGCTGTTTTTT
>TRBV24-1|13|TRBJ2-3|-|few
CATSGRGADTQYF
TGTGCCACCAGTGGCAGGGGTGCAGATACGCAGTATTTT
>TRBV6-2/TRBV6-3|14|TRBJ2-7|TRBD2|many
CASSYNRLALQQYF
TGTGCCAGCAGTTACAATCGACTAGCTCTTCAGCAGTACTTC
>TRBV5-6|14|TRBJ1-6|-|-
CASSLVGSNSPLHF
TGTGCCAGCAGCTTGGTTGGGAGTAATTCACCCCTCCACTTT
>TRBV6-2/TRBV6-3|15|TRBJ1-5|TRBD1|few
CASAGGVYSNQPQHF
TGTGCCAGCGCAGGGGGCGTATATAGCAATCAGCCCCAGCATTTT
>TRBV6-4|15|TRBJ2-5|TRBD2|many
CASSLTSGGKETQYF
TGTGCCAGCAGCCTAACTAGCGGGGGAAAAGAGACCCAGTACTTC
>TRBV27|15|TRBJ1-1|-|-
CASSLSAGLNTEAFF
TGTGCCAGCAGTTTATCAGCAGGGCTAAACACTGAAGCTTTCTTT
>TRBV5-1|12|TRBJ1-1|-|-
CASGAGETEAFF
TGCGCCAGCGGTGCGGGGGAAACTGAAGCTTTCTTT
>TRBV7-3|17|TRBJ2-3|TRBD2|-
CASSWGLAGGSTDTQYF
TGTGCCAGCAGCTGGGGACTAGCGGGCGGTAGCACAGATACGCAGTATTTT
>TRBV27|16|TRBJ2-3|-|few
CASSSRQKTSTDTQYF
TGTGCCAGCAGTTCCAGACAGAAGACTAGCACAGATACGCAGTATTTT
>TRBV18|15|TRBJ2-1|-|few
CASSPPGLSYNEQFF
TGTGCCAGCTCACCACCGGGACTCTCCTACAATGAGCAGTTCTTC
>TRBV19|15|TRBJ2-4|TRBD2|few
CASTTGGIAKNIQYF
TGTGCCAGTACCACCGGGGGGATAGCCAAAAACATTCAGTACTTC
>TRBV20-1|13|TRBJ1-1|-|many
CSARIRVGTEAFF
TGCAGTGCTCGTATAAGGGTAGGGACTGAAGCTTTCTTT
>TRBV19|14|TRBJ2-3|-|few
CASSTGDFTDTQYF
TGTGCCAGTAGTACAGGGGACTTCACAGATACGCAGTATTTT
>TRBV6-5|15|TRBJ1-1|TRBD1|many
CASSGTVVGITEAFF
TGTGCCAGCAGTGGGACAGTGGTTGGTATCACTGAAGCTTTCTTT
>TRBV5-1|14|TRBJ2-3|TRBD2|many
CASSDERGSDTQYF
TGCGCCAGCAGCGACGAGCGGGGCTCAGATACGCAGTATTTT
>TRBV28|13|TRBJ1-4|-|many
CASSAGRNEKLFF
TGTGCCAGCTCGGCAGGGAGGAATGAAAAACTGTTTTTT
>TRBV5-1|15|TRBJ2-5|-|many
CASSLGIGPGGTQYF
TGCGCCAGCAGCTTGGGCATTGGGCCCGGGGGGACCCAGTACTTC
>TRBV29-1|14|TRBJ2-1|-|few
CSVVSGNSYNEQFF
TGCAGCGTTGTATCCGGGAACTCCTACAATGAGCAGTTCTTC
>TRBV5-1|12|TRBJ1-1|-|-
CASSLDGPEAFF
TGCGCCAGCAGCTTGGATGGCCCCGAAGCTTTCTTT
>TRBV11-2|13|TRBJ2-3|-|many
CASSSHSRDTQYF
TGTGCCAGCAGCTCCCACTCTCGAGATACGCAGTATTTT
>TRBV11-3|12|TRBJ2-2|-|-
CASTVSTGELFF
TGTGCCAGCACTGTATCCACCGGGGAGCTGTTTTTT